The T cell receptor (beta chain) under discussion was sequenced for a study of blood T cell repertoires in COVID-19. Study at large: Collection of acute and convalescent COVID-19 samples took place in the United States, Italy and Spain. The analysed material was cDNA or gDNA that came from T cells, B-cell-depleted T cells, or PBMCs.

In the study's own analysis: Amplifying reference gene primers gave estimates of nucleated cell counts. The protocol was immunoSEQ multiplex PCR, while the TCRdb copy is restricted to in-frame clones and leaves out a portion. V, J and clone size are those of that table, while D and trimming were read from the DNA. The data contain roughly 80,000 clones, approximately 86% of them seen just once; the ten biggest clones take up about 4.4%. The V gene's germline CDR1 is MDHEN and CDR2 SYDVKM. The V end was cut by 6 bases, the J end by 4 bases, with 9 bases between. The CDR3 is 12 residues long. The clonotype originates from a woman of 80 years or more with acute or convalescent COVID-19. Sequencing input: peripheral blood. The chain combines TRBV28 with TRBJ1-2; no clear D. The CDR3 loop is CASSRWSYGYTF. CDR3 DNA sequence: TGTGCCAGCAGCCGCTGGAGCTATGGCTACACCTTC.